This entry is about one TCR delta chain. What it binds is unknown. The TCRdb record carries a much larger clone's protein, which differs from this DNA's translation at residue 4; a read error is the likely cause, and the protein listed here is the DNA translation. Flow sorting of PBMC yielded separate Vgamma9/Vdelta2+ and Vdelta2-negative gammadelta T cell populations for bulk repertoire analysis. The source of the sample is a study of γδ T cells in repeated Plasmodium falciparum infection. Whole-study results and caveats: Vgamma9/Vdelta2+ T cells showed a stable polyclonal repertoire with shared TCRgamma sequences. Donors in Mali lived in a small rural village, largely one ethnic group.

TCRdb made new clone calls on the multiplex PCR reads using CATT. This sample has around 50,000 delta-chain clones; about 2% occur once, and the top ten carry less than 30%. This CDR3 has 16 amino acids. Germline V gene data show CDR1 as TSWWSYY and CDR2 as QGS. The sample was gamma-delta T cells from blood. The chain uses TRDV1 and TRDJ1; D uncertain. The J gene is absent in TCRdb and was assigned here via DNA matching to germline. The TCR originated in a pool of human donors (malaria-infected and uninfected, not separated). The CDR3 bases are TGTGCTCTTGAGGAATATCCCCATCGGTGCACCGATAAACTCATCTTT. Residues: CALEEYPHRCTDKLIF.